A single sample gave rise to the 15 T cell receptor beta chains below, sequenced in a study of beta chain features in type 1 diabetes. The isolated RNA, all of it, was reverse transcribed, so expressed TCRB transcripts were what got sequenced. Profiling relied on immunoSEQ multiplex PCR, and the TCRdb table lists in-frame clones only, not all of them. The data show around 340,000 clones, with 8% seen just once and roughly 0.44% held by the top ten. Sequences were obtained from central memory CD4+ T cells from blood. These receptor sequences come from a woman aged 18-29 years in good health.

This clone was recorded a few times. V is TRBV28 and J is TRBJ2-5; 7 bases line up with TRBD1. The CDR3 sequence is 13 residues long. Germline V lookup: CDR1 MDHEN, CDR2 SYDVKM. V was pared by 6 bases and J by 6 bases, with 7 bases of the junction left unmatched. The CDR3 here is CASRTNRGQTQYF. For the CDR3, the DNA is TGTGCCAGCAGGACTAACAGGGGTCAGACCCAGTACTTC.

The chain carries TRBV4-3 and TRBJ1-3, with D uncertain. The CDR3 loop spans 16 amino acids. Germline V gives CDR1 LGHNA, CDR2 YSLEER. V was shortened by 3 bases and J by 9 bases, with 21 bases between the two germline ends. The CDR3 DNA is TGCGCCAGCAGCCAGGCACTTGCCAATTCGTATGGCACCATATATTTT. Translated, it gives CASSQALANSYGTIYF.

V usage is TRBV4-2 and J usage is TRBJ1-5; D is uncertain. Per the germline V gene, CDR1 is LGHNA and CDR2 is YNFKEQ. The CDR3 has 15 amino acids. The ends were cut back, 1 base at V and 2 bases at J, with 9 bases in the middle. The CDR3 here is CASSQGPDGNQPQHF. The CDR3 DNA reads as TGTGCCAGCAGCCAAGGGCCTGATGGCAATCAGCCCCAGCATTTT.

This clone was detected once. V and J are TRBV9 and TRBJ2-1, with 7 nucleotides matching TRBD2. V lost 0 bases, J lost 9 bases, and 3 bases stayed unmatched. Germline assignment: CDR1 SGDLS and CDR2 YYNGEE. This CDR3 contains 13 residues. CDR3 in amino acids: CASSVAGRVEQFF. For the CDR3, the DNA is TGTGCCAGCAGCGTAGCGGGGAGGGTTGAGCAGTTCTTC.

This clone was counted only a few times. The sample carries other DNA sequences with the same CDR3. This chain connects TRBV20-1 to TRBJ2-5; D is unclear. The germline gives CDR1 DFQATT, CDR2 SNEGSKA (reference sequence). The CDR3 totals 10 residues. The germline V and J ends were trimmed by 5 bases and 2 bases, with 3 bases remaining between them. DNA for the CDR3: TGCAGTGCTCTGCAAGAGACCCAGTACTTC. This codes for CSALQETQYF.

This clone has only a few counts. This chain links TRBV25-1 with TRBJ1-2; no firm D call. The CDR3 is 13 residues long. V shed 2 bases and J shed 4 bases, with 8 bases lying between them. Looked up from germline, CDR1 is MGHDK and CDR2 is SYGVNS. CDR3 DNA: TGTGCCAGCAGTGAAGGATGGGGCTATGGCTACACCTTC. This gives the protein CASSEGWGYGYTF.

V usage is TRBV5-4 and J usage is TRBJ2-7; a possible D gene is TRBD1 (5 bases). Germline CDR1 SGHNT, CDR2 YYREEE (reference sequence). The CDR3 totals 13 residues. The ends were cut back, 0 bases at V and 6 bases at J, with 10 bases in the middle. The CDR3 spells CASSLDPTVEQYF. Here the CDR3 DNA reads TGTGCCAGCAGCTTGGATCCGACAGTCGAGCAGTACTTC. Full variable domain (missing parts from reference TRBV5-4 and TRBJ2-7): ETGVTQSPTHLIKTRGQQVTLRCSSQSGHNTVSWYQQALGQGPQFIFQYYREEENGRGNFPPRFSGLQFPNYSSELNVNALELDDSALYLCASSLDPTVEQYFGPGTRLTVT.

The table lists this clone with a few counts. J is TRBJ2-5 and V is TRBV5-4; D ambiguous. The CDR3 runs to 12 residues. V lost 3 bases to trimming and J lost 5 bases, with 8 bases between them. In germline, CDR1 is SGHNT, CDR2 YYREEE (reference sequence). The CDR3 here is CASSSTSETQYF. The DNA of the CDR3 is TGTGCCAGCAGCTCCACAAGCGAGACCCAGTACTTC.

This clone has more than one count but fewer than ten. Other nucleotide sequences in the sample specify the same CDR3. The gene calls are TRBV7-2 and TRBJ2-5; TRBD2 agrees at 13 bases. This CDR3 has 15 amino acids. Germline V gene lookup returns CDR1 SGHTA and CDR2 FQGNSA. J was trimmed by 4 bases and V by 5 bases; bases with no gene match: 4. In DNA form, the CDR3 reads TGTGCCAGCAGCCCAGGACTAGCGGGAGTAGAGACCCAGTACTTC. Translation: CASSPGLAGVETQYF. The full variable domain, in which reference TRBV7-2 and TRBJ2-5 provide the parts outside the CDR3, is GAGVSQSPSNKVTEKGKDVELRCDPISGHTALYWYRQSLGQGLEFLIYFQGNSAPDKSGLPSDRFSAERTGGSVSTLTIQRTQQEDSAVYLCASSPGLAGVETQYFGPGTRLLVL.

The CDR3 bases are TGTGCCAGCAGCCAAGGAGAGGGAGATACGCAGTATTTT. Translated: CASSQGEGDTQYF. The chain has TRBV14 and TRBJ2-3, with a weak D call TRBD2 (5 bases). Germline values: CDR1 SGHDN, CDR2 FVKESK. Trimming cost V 1 base and J 5 bases, with 7 bases left between them. This CDR3 region has 13 residues.

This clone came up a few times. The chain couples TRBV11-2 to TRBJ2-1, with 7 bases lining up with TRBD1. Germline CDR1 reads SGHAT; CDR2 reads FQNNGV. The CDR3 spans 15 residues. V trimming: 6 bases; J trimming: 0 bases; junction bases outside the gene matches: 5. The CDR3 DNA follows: TGTGCCAGCAGACGGGGACAGAGCTCCTACAATGAGCAGTTCTTC. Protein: CASRRGQSSYNEQFF.

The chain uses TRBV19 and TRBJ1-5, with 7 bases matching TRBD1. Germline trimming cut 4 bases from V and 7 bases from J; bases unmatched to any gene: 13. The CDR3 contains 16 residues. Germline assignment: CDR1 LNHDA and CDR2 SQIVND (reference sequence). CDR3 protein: CASSSRMTGSRQPQHF. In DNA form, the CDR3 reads TGTGCCAGTAGTAGCCGGATGACAGGGAGTCGACAGCCCCAGCATTTT.

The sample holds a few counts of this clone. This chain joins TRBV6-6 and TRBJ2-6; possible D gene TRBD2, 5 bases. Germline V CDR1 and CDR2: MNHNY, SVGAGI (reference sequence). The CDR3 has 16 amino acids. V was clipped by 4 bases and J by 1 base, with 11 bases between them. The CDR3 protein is CASSLDSSSGANVLTF. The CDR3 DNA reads TGTGCCAGCAGTTTGGACTCCTCGTCTGGGGCCAACGTCCTGACTTTC.

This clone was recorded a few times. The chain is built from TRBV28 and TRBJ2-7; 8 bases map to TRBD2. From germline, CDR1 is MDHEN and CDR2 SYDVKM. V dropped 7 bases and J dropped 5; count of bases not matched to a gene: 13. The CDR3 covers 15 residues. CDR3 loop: CASNHGSGSFDEQYF. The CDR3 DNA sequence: TGTGCCAGCAACCATGGCAGCGGGAGTTTTGACGAGCAGTACTTC.

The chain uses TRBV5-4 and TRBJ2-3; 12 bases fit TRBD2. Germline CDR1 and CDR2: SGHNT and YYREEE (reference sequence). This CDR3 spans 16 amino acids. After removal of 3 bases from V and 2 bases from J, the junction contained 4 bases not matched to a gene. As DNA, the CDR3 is TGTGCCAGCAGCTCATGGACTAGCGGGGTCACAGATACGCAGTATTTT. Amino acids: CASSSWTSGVTDTQYF.